The 5 T cell receptor beta chains below all came from one sample that was sequenced in a study of blood T cell repertoires in COVID-19. Produced via immunoSEQ multiplex PCR; TCRdb's table is partial and in-frame only. Among around 110,000 clones, approximately 82% were seen once, and the ten largest hold roughly 2.4%. What was sequenced was peripheral blood. These receptors were taken from a man aged 25 to 40 with acute or convalescent COVID-19.

The chain links TRBV7-9 to TRBJ2-1, with 7 positions matching TRBD2. This CDR3 is 16 amino acids long. Germline V gene sequence: CDR1 SEHNR, CDR2 FQNEAQ (reference sequence). The J segment lost 4 bases and the V segment lost 4 bases, leaving 10 bases of the junction unmatched. CDR3 nucleotides: TGTGCCAGCAGCTCACCGGCTAGCGGCTTGTACAATGAGCAGTTCTTC. Protein sequence: CASSSPASGLYNEQFF. The entire variable domain, with the rest obtained from reference TRBV7-9 and TRBJ2-1, is as follows: DTGVSQNPRHKITKRGQNVTFRCDPISEHNRLYWYRQTLGQGPEFLTYFQNEAQLEKSRLLSDRFSAERPKGSFSTLEIQRTEQGDSAMYLCASSSPASGLYNEQFFGPGTRLTVL.

The chain employs TRBV5-1 and TRBJ2-3, with 14 bases that match TRBD2. V was pared by 4 bases and J by 4 bases, with 11 bases of the junction left unmatched. Per the germline V gene, CDR1 is SGHRS and CDR2 is YFSETQ. The CDR3 covers 18 residues. As DNA, the CDR3 is TGCGCCAGCAGCCAAGGACTAGCGGGGGGCACGGGGGCAGATACGCAGTATTTT. It codes for CASSQGLAGGTGADTQYF.

The chain is built from TRBV12-5 and TRBJ1-2; unclear D gene. V shed 0 bases and J shed 7 bases, with 6 bases lying between them. Germline loops: CDR1 LGHNT, CDR2 FRNRAP. This CDR3 has 12 amino acids. The CDR3, as DNA: TGTGCTAGTGGTTTGGTACTAGGTGGCTACACCTTC. Amino acid sequence: CASGLVLGGYTF.

The CDR3 region has the DNA TGTGCCAGCAGCTTAGGAGATTCACCCCTCCACTTT. Translation: CASSLGDSPLHF. The rearrangement joins TRBV7-9 to TRBJ1-6; D gene ambiguous. The germline V gene has CDR1 SEHNR and CDR2 FQNEAQ (reference sequence). Trimming stripped 1 base from V and 8 bases from J, with 3 bases between. CDR3 length equals 12 residues.

V gene TRBV5-8 combines with J gene TRBJ1-1; D not certain. The CDR3 spans 13 residues. Germline-derived CDR1 and CDR2 are SGHTS and YDEGEE. V lost 0 bases and J lost 9, with 12 bases in between. The CDR3 loop reads CASSLDRSTKAFF. CDR3 nucleotides: TGTGCCAGCAGCTTGGACAGAAGTACAAAAGCTTTCTTT.